Given below is one T cell receptor (beta chain) in context. Its antigen is still unknown. The data were obtained in a study of blood T cells in healthy people across ages. The study, taken as a whole, reports: Diversity estimates drawn from one million T cells were deemed underestimates.

A second PCR, run for about 6 to 11 cycles, used a sample-barcoded 5' primer plus a J-beta primer mix. The template-switch adaptor was a 5' adaptor with 12 random nucleotides. It tagged each cDNA molecule. TCRdb reanalysed the 5' RACE reads using MiXCR and keeps one entry per CDR3 protein. In the table there are about 680,000 distinct CDR3 sequences, approximately 50% of which are singletons. The germline V gene has CDR1 SGHRS and CDR2 YFSETQ. V lost 0 bases and J 5 bases, leaving 26 bases between the germline ends. This CDR3 is 19 amino acids long. V usage is TRBV5-1 and J usage is TRBJ2-5, with D hard to call. Sequences were obtained from blood. This receptor was identified in a woman aged 60 to 75 in good health. The DNA of the CDR3 is TGCGCCAGCAGCTTGGAAATCAGCTCGGTGGGCATTAATTCGGAGACCCAGTACTTC. Its protein is CASSLEISSVGINSETQYF.